This T cell receptor beta chain was recovered during a study of T and B cells in COVID-19 patients. Study context: The recovered patients had mostly mild to moderate COVID-19 with outpatient management. At median age roughly 35 years, recovered patients were younger than active-infection patients at roughly 71.

Each TRB amplification used roughly 240-550 ng of genomic DNA from blood. TRB rearrangements were amplified by multiplex PCR with BIOMED2 TRB-A/B primers. TCRdb analysed the multiplex PCR reads with MiXCR anew, one entry per CDR3 protein. The table has several thousand distinct CDR3 sequences, 21% seen once; the top ten hold approximately 18%. Study conclusions and caveats: Highly clonal in active COVID-19, TRB repertoires exceeded healthy-donor diversity and richness at recovery.

V lost 4 bases, J lost 4 bases, and 11 bases lay in between. Per the germline V gene, CDR1 is SGHKS and CDR2 is YYEKEE (reference sequence). The CDR3 has 13 residues. This clonotype was counted a few times. What it recognizes is unknown. The chain joins TRBV5-5 to TRBJ1-1; D not certain. The receptor was isolated from a human donor with active COVID-19. The sample was blood. The CDR3 sequence is CASSQAPRTEAFF. As DNA, the CDR3 is TGTGCCAGCAGCCAAGCCCCTCGCACTGAAGCTTTCTTT.